This note documents a single TCR beta chain sequence. Germline CDR1 and CDR2: GTSNPN and SVGIG (reference sequence). The CDR3 loop spans 14 amino acids. V was shortened by 0 bases and J by 2 bases, with 8 bases between the two germline ends. TCRdb keeps only in-frame clones here, not all; method: immunoSEQ multiplex PCR. The sample consists of more than 55,000 clones, roughly 90% of them appearing once. These data belong to a study of T cell changes during pregnancy in multiple sclerosis. The V gene is TRBV30, the J gene TRBJ1-3, with D maybe TRBD1 (6 bases). Here the sequenced sample was peripheral blood, taken after pregnancy. The TCR was taken from a female donor with multiple sclerosis, enrolled in a pregnancy study. CDR3 DNA: TGTGCCTGGAGTGTAACAGGGACTGGAAACACCATATATTTT. Translation: CAWSVTGTGNTIYF.